One and the same sample provided the 25 T cell receptor beta chains below, sequenced in a study of early T cells in non-severe SARS-CoV-2 infection. One entry per CDR3 protein, called by TCRdb with MiXCR from the 5' RACE reads. The sample lists more than 75,000 distinct CDR3 sequences, about 13% occurring once. Sequenced: whole blood. The receptors derive from an adult who was a healthcare worker with PCR-confirmed SARS-CoV-2 infection or an uninfected control (not recorded which).

V is TRBV7-9 and J is TRBJ2-3, with 9 bases aligning to TRBD2. There are 16 residues in the CDR3. After removal of 5 bases from V and 5 bases from J, the junction contained 11 bases not matched to a gene. The V gene's germline CDR1 is SEHNR and CDR2 FQNEAQ (reference sequence). The CDR3 protein is CASSITSGPEEDTQYF. The CDR3 DNA is TGTGCCAGCAGCATAACTAGCGGGCCCGAGGAAGATACGCAGTATTTT.

This clonotype showed up just a few times. The chain employs TRBV7-3 and TRBJ1-1, with 7 bases that match TRBD1. CDR1 and CDR2 (germline): SGHTA, FQGTGA. Trimming removed 5 bases from V and 4 bases from J; junction bases left unmatched: 4. This CDR3 has 13 residues. The CDR3 spells CASSAAGGTEAFF. In DNA form, the CDR3 reads TGTGCCAGCAGCGCAGCAGGGGGCACTGAAGCTTTCTTT.

The table lists this clonotype with many counts. The chain links TRBV7-6 to TRBJ2-1; no clear D gene. The germline V and J ends were trimmed by 3 bases and 9 bases, with 15 bases remaining between them. Germline CDR1 SGHVS, CDR2 FNYEAQ. The CDR3 totals 14 residues. CDR3 DNA sequence: TGTGCCAGCAGCTTGGGCGGACCCCCGGGTGAGCAGTTCTTC. Residues: CASSLGGPPGEQFF.

The sample holds a few counts of this clonotype. The V gene is TRBV7-6, the J gene TRBJ2-5, with D perhaps TRBD2 (6 bases). CDR1 and CDR2 (germline): SGHVS, FNYEAQ. This CDR3 comprises 13 residues. V was clipped by 4 bases and J by 5 bases, with 11 bases between them. The CDR3 reads CASSSARGETQYF. The CDR3, as DNA: TGTGCCAGCAGCTCCGCTCGGGGGGAGACCCAGTACTTC.

V usage is TRBV19 and J usage is TRBJ1-2, with 7 bases aligning to TRBD1. V gave up 4 bases and J gave up 8 bases; unmatched junction bases: 7. CDR3 length: 13 residues. Germline V lookup: CDR1 LNHDA, CDR2 SQIVND (reference sequence). CDR3 loop: CASSNDRASGYTF. The DNA of the CDR3 is TGTGCCAGTAGTAATGACAGGGCCTCCGGCTACACCTTC.

This clonotype turned up a few times. One junction end does not reproduce the germline sequence, and a read error may be involved. V usage is TRBV7-7 and J usage is TRBJ2-5; tentatively, D is TRBD1 (6 bases). This CDR3 is 15 amino acids long. Germline lookup yields CDR1 SSHAT and CDR2 FNYEAQ (reference sequence). The CDR3 nucleotides are TGTGCTAGCAGCCCGGACAGCCCCAGGACAGAGACCCAGTACTTC. This encodes CASSPDSPRTETQYF.

J is TRBJ1-1 and V is TRBV20-1, with unresolved D. V shed 6 bases and J shed 0 bases, with 11 bases lying between them. Germline V gene sequence: CDR1 DFQATT, CDR2 SNEGSKA (reference sequence). The CDR3 is made up of 13 amino acids. The CDR3 bases are TGCAGTGCATCCCGGGATATGAACACTGAAGCTTTCTTT. Amino acid sequence: CSASRDMNTEAFF.

The sample holds a few counts of this clonotype. The chain recombines TRBV28 with TRBJ1-6; D is undetermined. The CDR3 extends over 12 amino acids. Germline lookup yields CDR1 MDHEN and CDR2 SYDVKM. Trimming took off 2 bases at V and 9 bases at J, with 5 bases between the two ends. This CDR3 reads CASSLLPSPLHF. CDR3 DNA: TGTGCCAGCAGTTTACTCCCTTCACCCCTCCACTTT.

The CDR3 reads CSVLQGSDTQYF. The DNA for the CDR3 is TGCAGCGTCTTACAGGGTTCAGATACGCAGTATTTT. The chain joins TRBV29-1 to TRBJ2-3; D is possibly TRBD1 (6 bases). The length of the CDR3 is 12 residues. Germline V gene data show CDR1 as SQVTM and CDR2 as ANQGSEA. Trimming pared 6 bases from V and 4 bases from J, leaving 11 bases between.

This clonotype was counted many times. The chain links TRBV29-1 to TRBJ1-1; D unresolved. The CDR3 totals 15 residues. The germline V and J ends were trimmed by 0 bases and 1 base, with 12 bases remaining between them. Germline-derived CDR1 and CDR2 are SQVTM and ANQGSEA. The CDR3 protein is CSVEDDTGWNTEAFF. Here the CDR3 DNA reads TGCAGCGTTGAAGATGATACGGGATGGAACACTGAAGCTTTCTTT.

This clonotype was picked up one time. This may be a read error, as it is one base from a much larger clone. This rearrangement joins TRBV6-5 to TRBJ2-1; D possibly corresponds to TRBD1 (6 bases). The CDR3 is 14 residues long. In germline, CDR1 is MNHEY, CDR2 SVGAGI. This CDR3 reads CTTAAGTTYNEQFF. The CDR3 DNA follows: TGTACCACCGCCGCTGGGACAACCTACAATGAGCAGTTCTTC.

This chain uses TRBV20-1 with TRBJ2-3; D remains ambiguous. CDR1 and CDR2 from the germline V gene are DFQATT and SNEGSKA (reference sequence). V gave up 3 bases and J gave up 5 bases, with 15 bases separating them. The CDR3 is 14 residues long. DNA for the CDR3: TGCAGTGCTAGGGTACTTCTACCTGGAGATACGCAGTATTTT. Translated, it gives CSARVLLPGDTQYF.

Ten or more counts support this clonotype. This chain uses TRBV3-1 with TRBJ2-7, with D unclear. The germline V and J ends were trimmed by 1 base and 1 base, with 8 bases remaining between them. The germline V gene encodes CDR1 LGHDT and CDR2 YNNKEL (reference sequence). This CDR3 has 14 amino acids. The CDR3 DNA follows: TGTGCCAGCAGCCAAGCGGTCGGTTCCTACGAGCAGTACTTC. Its protein product is CASSQAVGSYEQYF.

This chain connects TRBV10-3 to TRBJ2-3; the match to TRBD1 covers 9 bases. Germline V gives CDR1 ENHRY, CDR2 SYGVKD. The CDR3 sequence is 15 residues long. V lost 6 bases to trimming and J lost 2 bases; unmatched junction nucleotides: 6. The CDR3 reads CAISLQGANTDTQYF. The CDR3 bases are TGTGCCATCAGCCTACAGGGGGCCAACACAGATACGCAGTATTTT.

The chain links TRBV7-9 to TRBJ1-2; a weak D match, TRBD1 (6 bases). Trimming shortened V by 5 bases and J by 4 bases, and 11 bases separated the two germline ends. CDR3 size: 13 residues. Germline CDR1 and CDR2: SEHNR and FQNEAQ (reference sequence). Written as DNA, the CDR3 is TGTGCCAGCAGCCCGGGGGCAGGCTATGGCTACACCTTC. Its protein is CASSPGAGYGYTF. The variable domain in full, completed from reference TRBV7-9 and TRBJ1-2, reads DTGVSQNPRHKITKRGQNVTFRCDPISEHNRLYWYRQTLGQGPEFLTYFQNEAQLEKSRLLSDRFSAERPKGSFSTLEIQRTEQGDSAMYLCASSPGAGYGYTFGSGTRLTVV.

The chain recombines TRBV6-5 with TRBJ1-2, with no clear D. From germline, CDR1 is MNHEY and CDR2 SVGAGI. CDR3 length equals 13 residues. Trimming removed 6 bases from V and 1 base from J, with 9 bases in between. Here the CDR3 reads CASSPVSNYGYTF. The CDR3 DNA follows: TGTGCCAGCAGCCCGGTCAGTAACTATGGCTACACCTTC.

This rearrangement joins TRBV3-1 to TRBJ2-1; D possibly corresponds to TRBD2 (5 bases). The CDR3 is made up of 15 amino acids. The germline CDR1 and CDR2 sequences are LGHDT and YNNKEL (reference sequence). V was cut by 2 bases and J by 3 bases, with 11 bases left in between. The CDR3 protein is CASSQKRGSYNEQFF. The CDR3 nucleotides read TGTGCCAGCAGCCAAAAACGGGGTAGCTACAATGAGCAGTTCTTC.

This clonotype was recorded a few times. The chain links TRBV29-1 to TRBJ2-7, with D perhaps given as TRBD1 or TRBD2 (5 bases each). The length of the CDR3 is 14 residues. The V end was cut by 6 bases, the J end by 6 bases, with 21 bases between. The germline V gene encodes CDR1 SQVTM and CDR2 ANQGSEA. The CDR3 DNA sequence: TGCAGCGTCGGTACCGGGACGGACGCTACCGAGCAGTACTTC. Protein: CSVGTGTDATEQYF.

J is TRBJ2-7 and V is TRBV6-1; 8 nucleotides agree with TRBD2. Germline CDR1 is MNHNS and CDR2 is SASEGT. The trim removed 11 bases at V and 5 bases at J, leaving 8 bases unmatched. The CDR3 covers 12 residues. The DNA of the CDR3 is TGTGCCTTCGGGGGGGCCCTAAACGAGCAGTACTTC. This gives the protein CAFGGALNEQYF.

This chain connects TRBV27 to TRBJ2-7; tentatively, D is TRBD1 (6 bases). V lost 2 bases, J lost 1 base, and 9 bases lay in between. This CDR3 comprises 14 residues. The germline gives CDR1 MNHEY, CDR2 SMNVEV (reference sequence). The CDR3 sequence is CASSLPGQSYEQYF. Written as DNA, the CDR3 is TGTGCCAGCAGTTTACCCGGACAGTCCTACGAGCAGTACTTC.

The rearrangement uses TRBV28 and TRBJ2-1; D gene uncertain. CDR1 and CDR2 from the germline V gene are MDHEN and SYDVKM. The CDR3 length is 15 residues. The ends were cut back, 3 bases at V and 3 bases at J, with 12 bases in the middle. Here the CDR3 DNA reads TGTGCCAGCAGTTTGGGCCAGGAGTACTACAATGAGCAGTTCTTC. Its translation: CASSLGQEYYNEQFF.

There are a few counts of this clonotype. The chain combines TRBV20-1 with TRBJ1-1, with D perhaps matching TRBD1 (6 bases). Germline loops: CDR1 DFQATT, CDR2 SNEGSKA (reference sequence). The germline V and J ends were trimmed by 5 bases and 1 base, with 11 bases remaining between them. The length of the CDR3 is 13 residues. The CDR3: CSAYKQGNTEAFF. The CDR3 DNA is TGCAGTGCTTACAAACAGGGGAACACTGAAGCTTTCTTT.

This clonotype was seen repeatedly, ten times or more. The rearrangement joins TRBV11-2 to TRBJ2-5; 7 positions agree with TRBD1. Germline values: CDR1 SGHAT, CDR2 FQNNGV. The V segment lost 1 base and the J segment 1 base; nucleotides outside the gene matches: 12. The CDR3 consists of 18 residues. CDR3 in amino acids: CASSLVVGTAILQETQYF. The DNA for the CDR3 is TGTGCCAGCAGCTTAGTAGTTGGGACAGCAATACTCCAAGAGACCCAGTACTTC.

This clonotype has at least ten counts. This rearrangement joins TRBV28 to TRBJ1-5, with D hard to call. Germline lookup yields CDR1 MDHEN and CDR2 SYDVKM. V lost 2 bases and J 1 base, leaving 9 bases between the germline ends. CDR3 size: 15 residues. This CDR3 reads CASSLAVDSNQPQHF. CDR3 in DNA: TGTGCCAGCAGTTTAGCCGTCGACAGCAATCAGCCCCAGCATTTT.

This clonotype has at least ten counts. CDR3 loop: CASSPPSGEKNIQYF. DNA for the CDR3: TGTGCCAGCTCACCACCGTCAGGGGAGAAAAACATTCAGTACTTC. This chain uses TRBV18 with TRBJ2-4; a possible D gene is TRBD1 (6 bases). CDR1 and CDR2 from the germline V gene are KGHSH and LQKENI. CDR3 length: 15 residues. V gave up 0 bases and J gave up 4 bases, with 10 bases separating them.